The TCR beta chain under discussion was sequenced for a study of CD8+ T cells in alopecia areata. The CDR3 has 15 amino acids. Trimming took off 0 bases at V and 7 bases at J, with 16 bases between the two ends. From germline, CDR1 is LGHNA and CDR2 YSLEER. PBMCs yielded sorted CD4+ and CD8+ T cells. Following extraction, RNA underwent reverse transcription to cDNA, which served as the sequencing template. The assay was immunoSEQ multiplex PCR, and TCRdb's table has in-frame clones only and misses some. The sample shows roughly 65,000 clones, 45% to 55% of them seen only once. This clone was counted between two and nine times.

This specimen consisted of CD8+ T cells sorted from blood, obtained at week 0. This TCR was sampled from a human donor with alopecia areata. The chain carries TRBV4-3 and TRBJ2-7; D uncertain. Here the CDR3 DNA reads TGCGCCAGCAGCCAAGATCGCGGCCTGGTCGAGGAGCAGTACTTC. This encodes CASSQDRGLVEEQYF.